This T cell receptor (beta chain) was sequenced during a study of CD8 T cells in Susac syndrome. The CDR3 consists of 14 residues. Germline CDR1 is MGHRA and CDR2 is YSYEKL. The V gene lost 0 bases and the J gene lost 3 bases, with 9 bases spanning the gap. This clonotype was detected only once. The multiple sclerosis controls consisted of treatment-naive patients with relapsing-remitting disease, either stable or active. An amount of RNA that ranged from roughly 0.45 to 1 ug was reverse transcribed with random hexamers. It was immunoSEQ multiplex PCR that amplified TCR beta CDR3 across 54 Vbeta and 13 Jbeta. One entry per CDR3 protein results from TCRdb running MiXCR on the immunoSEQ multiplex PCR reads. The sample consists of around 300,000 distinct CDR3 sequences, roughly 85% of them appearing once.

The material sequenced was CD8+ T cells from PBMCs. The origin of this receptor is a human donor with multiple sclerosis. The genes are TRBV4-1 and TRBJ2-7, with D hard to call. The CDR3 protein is CASSQDGYFYEQYF. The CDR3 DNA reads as TGCGCCAGCAGCCAAGATGGGTACTTCTACGAGCAGTACTTC.